This T cell receptor beta chain originates from a study of T cell responses to AZD1222 COVID-19 vaccine. Study results and caveats: Donors were mostly white British, more females; clonal diversity possibly underestimated.

The data were produced by immunoSEQ multiplex PCR, yet TCRdb's version contains in-frame clones alone and is incomplete. The sample contains under 130,000 clones, roughly 87% of which appear only once. In the case of this clone: Its antigen is still unknown.

The CDR3 has 16 residues. CDR1 is DFQATT, CDR2 SNEGSKA, per germline (reference sequence). V lost 3 bases, J lost 2 bases, and 9 bases stayed unmatched. The sample was peripheral blood, taken on day 0 of AZD1222 vaccination. This TCR came from an adult in good health. The chain combines TRBV20-1 with TRBJ2-3; 9 nucleotides line up with TRBD2. This CDR3 is CSASVGQRGATDTQYF. Here the CDR3 DNA reads TGCAGTGCTAGTGTTGGCCAGCGGGGGGCCACAGATACGCAGTATTTT.